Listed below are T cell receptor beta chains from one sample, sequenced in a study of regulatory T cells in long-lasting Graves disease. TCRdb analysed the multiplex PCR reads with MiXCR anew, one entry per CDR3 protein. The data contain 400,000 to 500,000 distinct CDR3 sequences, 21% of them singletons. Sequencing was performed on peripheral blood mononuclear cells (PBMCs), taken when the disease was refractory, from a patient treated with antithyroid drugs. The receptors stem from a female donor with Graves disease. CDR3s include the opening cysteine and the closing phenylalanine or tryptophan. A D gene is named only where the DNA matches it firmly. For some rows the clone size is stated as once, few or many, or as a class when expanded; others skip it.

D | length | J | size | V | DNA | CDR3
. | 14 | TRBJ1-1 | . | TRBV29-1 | TGCAGCGTTGATGGGTACCGGGTGAACACTGAAGCTTTCTTT | CSVDGYRVNTEAFF
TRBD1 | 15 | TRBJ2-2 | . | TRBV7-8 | TGTGCCAGCAGCACCACGACAGGGCACACCGGGGAGCTGTTTTTT | CASSTTTGHTGELFF
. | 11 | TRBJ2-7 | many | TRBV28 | TGTGCCAGCAGTTCCCGAAACCGGCAGTACTTC | CASSSRNRQYF
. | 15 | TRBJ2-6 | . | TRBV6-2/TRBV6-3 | TGTGCCAGCAGTGGCAGCAAGTCTGGGGCCAACGTCCTGACTTTC | CASSGSKSGANVLTF
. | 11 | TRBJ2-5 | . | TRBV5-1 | TGCGCCAGCAGCTTGGAGGGGAGCCAGTACTTC | CASSLEGSQYF
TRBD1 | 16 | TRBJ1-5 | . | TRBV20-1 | TGCAGTGCTAGGCCCCCCCCGGGGACAGGCAATCAGCCCCAGCATTTT | CSARPPPGTGNQPQHF
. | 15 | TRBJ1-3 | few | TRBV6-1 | TGTGCCAGCAGATTGGACGGAACCTCTGGAAACACCATATATTTT | CASRLDGTSGNTIYF
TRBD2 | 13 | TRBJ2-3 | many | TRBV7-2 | TGTGCCAGCAGCTCAAAACTAGCGAATACGCAGTATTTT | CASSSKLANTQYF
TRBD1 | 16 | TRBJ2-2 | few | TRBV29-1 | TGCAGCGTGAGGGCGCCGGGACAGCCTTACACCGGGGAGCTGTTTTTT | CSVRAPGQPYTGELFF
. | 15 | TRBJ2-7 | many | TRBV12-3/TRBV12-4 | TGTGCCAGCAGGATCACCGAGGGGGGTTGGTACGAGCAGTACTTC | CASRITEGGWYEQYF
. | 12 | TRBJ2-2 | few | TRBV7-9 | TGTGCCAGCATGGTGAGAGCCGGGGAGCTGTTTTTT | CASMVRAGELFF
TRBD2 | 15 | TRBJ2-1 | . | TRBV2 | TGTGCCAGCAGTGCGGGGACTAGCGGGAGTCGGCCGCAGTTCTTC | CASSAGTSGSRPQFF